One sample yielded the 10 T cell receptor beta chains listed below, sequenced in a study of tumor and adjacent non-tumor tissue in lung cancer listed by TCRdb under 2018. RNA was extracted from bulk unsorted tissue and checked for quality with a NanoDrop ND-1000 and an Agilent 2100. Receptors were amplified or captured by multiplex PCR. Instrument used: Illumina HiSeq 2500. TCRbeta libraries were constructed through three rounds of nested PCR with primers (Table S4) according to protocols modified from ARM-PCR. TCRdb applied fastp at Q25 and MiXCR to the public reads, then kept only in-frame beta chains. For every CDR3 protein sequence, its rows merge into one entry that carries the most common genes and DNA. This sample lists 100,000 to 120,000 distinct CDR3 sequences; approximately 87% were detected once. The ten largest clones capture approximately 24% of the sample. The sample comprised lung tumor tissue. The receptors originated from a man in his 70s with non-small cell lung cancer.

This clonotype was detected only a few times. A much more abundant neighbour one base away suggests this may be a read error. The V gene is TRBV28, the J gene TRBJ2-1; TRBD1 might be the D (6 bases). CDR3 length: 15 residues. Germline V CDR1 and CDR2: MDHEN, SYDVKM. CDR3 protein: CASSLTTGWNNGQFF. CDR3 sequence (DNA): TGTGCCAGCAGTCTCACGACAGGTTGGAACAATGGGCAGTTCTTC.

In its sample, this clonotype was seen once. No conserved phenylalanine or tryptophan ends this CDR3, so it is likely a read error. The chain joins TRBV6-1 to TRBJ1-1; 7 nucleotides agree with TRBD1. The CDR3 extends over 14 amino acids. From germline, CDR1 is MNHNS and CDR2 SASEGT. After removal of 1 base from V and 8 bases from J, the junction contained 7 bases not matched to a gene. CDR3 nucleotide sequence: TGTGCCAGCAGTGAAGTCGAGGGGGCAACGGAAGCTTTCATT. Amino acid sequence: CASSEVEGATEAFI.

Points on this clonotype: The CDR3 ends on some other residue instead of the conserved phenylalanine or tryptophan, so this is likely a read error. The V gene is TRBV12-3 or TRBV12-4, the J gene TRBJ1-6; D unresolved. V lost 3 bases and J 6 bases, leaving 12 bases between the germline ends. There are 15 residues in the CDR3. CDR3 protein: CASSLGSRLNSPLHS. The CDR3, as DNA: TGTGCCAGCAGTTTGGGAAGTCGTCTTAATTCACCCCTCCACTCT.

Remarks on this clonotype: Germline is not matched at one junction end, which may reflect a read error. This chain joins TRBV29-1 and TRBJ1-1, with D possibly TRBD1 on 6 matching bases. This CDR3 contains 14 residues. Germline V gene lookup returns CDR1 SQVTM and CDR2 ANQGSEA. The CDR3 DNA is TGCAGCGTTGAGAATACAGGGACTAATCCTGACGCTTTCTTT. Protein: CSVENTGTNPDAFF.

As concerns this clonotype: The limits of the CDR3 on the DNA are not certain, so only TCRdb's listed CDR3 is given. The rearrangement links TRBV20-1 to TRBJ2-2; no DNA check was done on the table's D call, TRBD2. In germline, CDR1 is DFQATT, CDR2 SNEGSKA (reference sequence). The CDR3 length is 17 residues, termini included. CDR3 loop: CSARGGSVGVGTGELLF.

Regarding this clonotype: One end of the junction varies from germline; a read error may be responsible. The CDR3 region is CAISLASIWGAKTIQYF. The CDR3 nucleotides read TGTGCCATCAGCTTAGCCTCCATTTGGGGAGCCAAAACCATTCAGTACTTC. V usage is TRBV7-9 and J usage is TRBJ2-4; tentatively, D is TRBD2 (5 bases). Germline V gene lookup returns CDR1 SEHNR and CDR2 FQNEAQ (reference sequence). This CDR3 contains 17 residues.

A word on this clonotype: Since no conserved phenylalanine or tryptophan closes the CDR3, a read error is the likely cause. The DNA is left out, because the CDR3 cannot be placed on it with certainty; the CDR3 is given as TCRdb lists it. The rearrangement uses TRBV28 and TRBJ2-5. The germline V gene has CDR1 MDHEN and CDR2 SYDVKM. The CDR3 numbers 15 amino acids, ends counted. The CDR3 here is CASSPISARKETQYL.

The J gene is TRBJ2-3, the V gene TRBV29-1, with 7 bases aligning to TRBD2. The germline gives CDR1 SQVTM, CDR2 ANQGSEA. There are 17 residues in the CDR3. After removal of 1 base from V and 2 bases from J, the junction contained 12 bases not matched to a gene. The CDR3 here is CSVEVKLISGNTDTQYF. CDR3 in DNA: TGCAGCGTTGAAGTTAAGCTGATCAGCGGGAACACAGATACGCAGTATTTT.

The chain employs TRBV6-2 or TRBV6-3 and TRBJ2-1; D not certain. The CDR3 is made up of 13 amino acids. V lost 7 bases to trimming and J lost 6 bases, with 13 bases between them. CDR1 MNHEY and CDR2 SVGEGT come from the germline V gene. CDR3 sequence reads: CASNRVGCNEQFF. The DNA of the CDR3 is TGTGCCAGCAACAGAGTCGGATGCAATGAGCAGTTCTTC.

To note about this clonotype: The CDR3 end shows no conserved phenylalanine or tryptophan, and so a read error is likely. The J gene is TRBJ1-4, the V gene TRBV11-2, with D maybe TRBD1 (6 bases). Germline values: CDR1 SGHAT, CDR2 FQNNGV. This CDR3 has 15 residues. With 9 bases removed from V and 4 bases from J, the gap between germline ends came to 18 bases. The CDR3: CASIRSGTSNEKLFI. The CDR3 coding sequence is TGTGCCAGTATCAGAAGTGGGACAAGTAATGAAAAACTGTTTATT.